The TCR beta chain under discussion was sequenced for a study of cytomegalovirus exposure and HLA in healthy donors. Overall study: Roughly 89 million unique TCR sequences came from HLA-typed donors in an early release.

Concerning this clone: The antigen remains unidentified.

Overall study findings and caveats: In a later analysis, HLA-associated beta chains showed higher expansion and lower generation probabilities than comparable chains. One variant, a missense change in DCLRE1C, was linked in a later analysis to TCR beta V- and J-gene trimming.

Amplification used 60 Vbeta primers and 13 Jbeta primers. This table comes from immunoSEQ multiplex PCR, and its TCRdb copy is limited to in-frame clones, with some not included. The sample lists approximately 100,000 clones, about 74% occurring once. Germline V CDR1 and CDR2: SNHLY, FYNNEI. The CDR3 contains 15 residues. The V segment lost 3 bases and the J segment 4 bases; nucleotides outside the gene matches: 5. The sample taken for sequencing was PBMCs. The chain has TRBV2 and TRBJ2-3; 9 nucleotides match TRBD1. This clonotype originated in a female donor in good health and CMV-seropositive. DNA for the CDR3: TGTGCCAGCAGTGAGGAAGGGACAGGGTCAGATACGCAGTATTTT. Protein: CASSEEGTGSDTQYF.